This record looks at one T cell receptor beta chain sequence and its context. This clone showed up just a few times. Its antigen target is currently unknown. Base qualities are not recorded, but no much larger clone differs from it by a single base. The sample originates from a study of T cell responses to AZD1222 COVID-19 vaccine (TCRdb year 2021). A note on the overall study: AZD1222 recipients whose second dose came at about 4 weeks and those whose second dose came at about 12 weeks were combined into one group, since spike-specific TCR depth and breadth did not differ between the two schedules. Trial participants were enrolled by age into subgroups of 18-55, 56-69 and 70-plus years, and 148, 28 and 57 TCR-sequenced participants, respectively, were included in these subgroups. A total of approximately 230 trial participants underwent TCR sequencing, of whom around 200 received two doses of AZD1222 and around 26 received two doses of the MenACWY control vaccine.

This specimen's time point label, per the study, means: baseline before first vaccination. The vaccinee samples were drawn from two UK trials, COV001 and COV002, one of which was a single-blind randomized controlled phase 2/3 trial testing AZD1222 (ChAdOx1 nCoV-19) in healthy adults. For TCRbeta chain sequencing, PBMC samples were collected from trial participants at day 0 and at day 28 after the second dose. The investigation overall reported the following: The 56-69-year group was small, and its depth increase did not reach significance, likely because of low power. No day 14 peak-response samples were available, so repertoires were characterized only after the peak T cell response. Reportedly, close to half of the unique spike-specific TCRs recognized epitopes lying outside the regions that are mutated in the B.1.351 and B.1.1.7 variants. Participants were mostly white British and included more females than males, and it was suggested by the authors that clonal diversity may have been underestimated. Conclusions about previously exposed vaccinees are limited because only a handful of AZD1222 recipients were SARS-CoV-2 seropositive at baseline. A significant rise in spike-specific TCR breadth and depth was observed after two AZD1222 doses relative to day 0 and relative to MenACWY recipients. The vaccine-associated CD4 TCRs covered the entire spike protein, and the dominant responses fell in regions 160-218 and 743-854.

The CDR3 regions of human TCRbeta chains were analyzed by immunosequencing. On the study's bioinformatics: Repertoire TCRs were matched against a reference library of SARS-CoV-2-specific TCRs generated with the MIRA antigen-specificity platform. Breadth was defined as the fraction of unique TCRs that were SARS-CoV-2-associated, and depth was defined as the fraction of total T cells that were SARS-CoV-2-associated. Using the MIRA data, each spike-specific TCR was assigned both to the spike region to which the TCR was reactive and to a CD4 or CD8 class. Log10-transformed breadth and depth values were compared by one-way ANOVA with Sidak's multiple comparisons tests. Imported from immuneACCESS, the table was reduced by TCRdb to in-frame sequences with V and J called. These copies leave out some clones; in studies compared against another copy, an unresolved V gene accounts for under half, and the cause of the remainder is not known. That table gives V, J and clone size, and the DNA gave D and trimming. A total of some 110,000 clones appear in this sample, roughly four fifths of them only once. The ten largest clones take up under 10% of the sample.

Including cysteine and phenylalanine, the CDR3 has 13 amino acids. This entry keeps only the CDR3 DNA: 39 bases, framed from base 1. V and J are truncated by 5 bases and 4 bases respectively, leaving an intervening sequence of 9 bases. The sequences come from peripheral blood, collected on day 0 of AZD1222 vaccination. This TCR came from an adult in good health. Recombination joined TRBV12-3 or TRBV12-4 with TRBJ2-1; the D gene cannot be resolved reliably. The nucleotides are TGTGCCAGCAGTCCACGTCCTTACAATGAGCAGTTCTTC. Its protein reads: CASSPRPYNEQFF.